These 29 T cell receptor beta chains were sequenced from one sample in a study of cytomegalovirus exposure and HLA in healthy donors. PCR employed 60 Vbeta and 13 Jbeta primers. TCRdb keeps only in-frame clones here, not all; method: immunoSEQ multiplex PCR. The profile shows approximately 140,000 clones, about four fifths of them singletons. Sequencing was carried out using PBMCs. Receptor source: a middle-aged man in good health and CMV-seropositive.

V is TRBV7-7 and J is TRBJ2-2; TRBD2 matches at 9 bases. CDR3 length equals 15 residues. V lost 5 bases to trimming and J lost 7 bases; unmatched junction nucleotides: 8. The germline V gene encodes CDR1 SSHAT and CDR2 FNYEAQ (reference sequence). Here the CDR3 reads CASSPQRGVGGELFF. CDR3 in DNA: TGTGCCAGCAGCCCCCAGCGGGGGGTTGGCGGGGAGCTGTTTTTT.

The V call is TRBV29-1, the J call TRBJ2-5, with D perhaps matching TRBD2 (6 bases). Germline V gene lookup returns CDR1 SQVTM and CDR2 ANQGSEA. CDR3 length: 10 amino acids. V lost 6 bases to trimming and J lost 4 bases, with 6 bases between them. The CDR3, as DNA: TGCAGCGTGGGGGGAGAGACCCAGTACTTC. Amino acids: CSVGGETQYF.

This clone was found once. The chain combines TRBV30 with TRBJ2-1, with a possible D match to TRBD2 (6 bases). Germline assignment: CDR1 GTSNPN and CDR2 SVGIG (reference sequence). The CDR3 extends over 14 amino acids. V lost 2 bases to trimming and J lost 5 bases, with 13 bases between them. The CDR3 nucleotides are TGTGCCTGGAGTCTGGCAGGCGGGGACAATGAGCAGTTCTTC. Translating it yields CAWSLAGGDNEQFF.

The genes are TRBV7-2 and TRBJ2-2; TRBD2 matches 8 bases. The CDR3 contains 16 residues. Germline assignment: CDR1 SGHTA and CDR2 FQGNSA. V dropped 4 bases and J dropped 5; count of bases not matched to a gene: 9. DNA for the CDR3: TGTGCCAGCAGCTCCAGACTAGCGTTCGTAACCGGGGAGCTGTTTTTT. Translation gives CASSSRLAFVTGELFF.

This sequence joins TRBV6-1 and TRBJ2-7; 12 nucleotides line up with TRBD2. The germline V gene has CDR1 MNHNS and CDR2 SASEGT. CDR3 length: 14 amino acids. With 10 bases clipped from V and 0 bases from J, the junction kept 4 bases outside the gene matches. CDR3 in amino acids: CATLLAGGSYEQYF. The DNA of the CDR3 is TGTGCCACCCTACTAGCGGGGGGCTCCTACGAGCAGTACTTC.

The V gene is TRBV5-6, the J gene TRBJ1-5; D may be TRBD1 (6 bases). Trimming pared 4 bases from V and 11 bases from J, leaving 19 bases between. Germline V gene lookup returns CDR1 SGHDT and CDR2 YYEEEE. The CDR3 has 14 residues. In nucleotides, the CDR3 is TGTGCCAGCAGCCGTTCCGGGACACTGGCCGCCCAGCATTTT. It translates to CASSRSGTLAAQHF.

This clone turned up a few times. The J gene is TRBJ1-1, the V gene TRBV18; 7 bases align to TRBD1. CDR1 and CDR2 (germline): KGHSH, LQKENI. J lost 1 base, V lost 5 bases, and 7 bases had no gene match. CDR3 length: 15 amino acids. CDR3: CASSSQGIRNTEAFF. CDR3 nucleotides: TGTGCCAGCTCATCACAGGGGATACGGAACACTGAAGCTTTCTTT.

The chain recombines TRBV5-1 with TRBJ1-1; D gene unclear. This CDR3 comprises 13 residues. Trimming removed 4 bases from V and 4 bases from J, with 11 bases in between. CDR1 is SGHRS, CDR2 YFSETQ, per germline. The CDR3 DNA reads TGCGCCAGCAGCCGGGATCCGGGCACTGAAGCTTTCTTT. This gives the protein CASSRDPGTEAFF.

The J gene is TRBJ2-4, the V gene TRBV7-9; D is possibly TRBD1 (5 bases). The V end lost 0 bases, the J end lost 5 bases, and 8 bases lay between the germline ends. The CDR3 extends over 14 amino acids. The germline gives CDR1 SEHNR, CDR2 FQNEAQ (reference sequence). The CDR3 sequence: CASSLAGAQNIQYF. The DNA of the CDR3 is TGTGCCAGCAGCTTAGCAGGGGCCCAAAACATTCAGTACTTC.

The rearrangement uses TRBV14 and TRBJ2-2; 11 bases align to TRBD2. This CDR3 comprises 17 residues. CDR1 is SGHDN, CDR2 FVKESK, per germline. The V and J ends lost 6 bases and 5 bases, in that order; junction bases with no gene match: 11. As DNA, the CDR3 is TGTGCCAGCAGTCAGCCACTCGGACTAGCGGGTACCGGGGAGCTGTTTTTT. This gives the protein CASSQPLGLAGTGELFF.

The J gene is TRBJ2-7, the V gene TRBV14; 8 bases map to TRBD1. This CDR3 contains 14 residues. V gave up 1 base and J gave up 6 bases; unmatched junction bases: 5. Germline-derived CDR1 and CDR2 are SGHDN and FVKESK. Written as DNA, the CDR3 is TGTGCCAGCAGCCAAGCTTTAACAGGGGGCGAGCAGTACTTC. Encoded protein: CASSQALTGGEQYF.

This clone showed up just once. This chain links TRBV30 with TRBJ2-7; TRBD2 matches 11 bases. The V and J ends lost 2 bases and 1 base, in that order; junction bases with no gene match: 13. This CDR3 spans 18 amino acids. Germline-derived CDR1 and CDR2 are GTSNPN and SVGIG (reference sequence). Here the CDR3 reads CAWSILNSGRGSSYEQYF. The CDR3 DNA sequence: TGTGCCTGGAGTATACTAAATAGCGGGAGGGGTTCTTCCTACGAGCAGTACTTC. The full variable domain, its missing parts supplied by reference TRBV30 and TRBJ2-7, is SQTIHQWPATLVQPVGSPLSLECTVEGTSNPNLYWYRQAAGRGLQLLFYSVGIGQISSEVPQNLSASRPQDRQFILSSKKLLLSDSGFYLCAWSILNSGRGSSYEQYFGPGTRLTVT.

This chain links TRBV6-5 with TRBJ2-7, with 7 bases lining up with TRBD1. Germline-derived CDR1 and CDR2 are MNHEY and SVGAGI. The CDR3 length is 15 residues. The trim removed 0 bases at V and 3 bases at J, leaving 5 bases unmatched. CDR3 DNA: TGTGCCAGCAGTTACTCCTTGACAGGGAACTACGAGCAGTACTTC. This sequence encodes CASSYSLTGNYEQYF.

The chain joins TRBV27 to TRBJ2-3, with D possibly matching TRBD1 (6 bases). Trimming stripped 1 base from V and 3 bases from J, with 11 bases between. The CDR3 spans 15 residues. Germline-derived CDR1 and CDR2 are MNHEY and SMNVEV (reference sequence). CDR3 sequence: CASSLFLGATDTQYF. As DNA, the CDR3 is TGTGCCAGCAGTTTATTTCTGGGGGCAACAGATACGCAGTATTTT.

This chain joins TRBV27 and TRBJ2-1; the D gene is possibly TRBD1 (7 bases). V lost 8 bases and J 5 bases, leaving 16 bases between the germline ends. The CDR3 runs to 14 residues. CDR1 and CDR2 from the germline V gene are MNHEY and SMNVEV (reference sequence). CDR3 protein: CASRGRDSDNEQFF. The CDR3 region has the DNA TGTGCCAGCCGTGGGCGGGACAGCGACAATGAGCAGTTCTTC.

This chain joins TRBV27 and TRBJ2-7; 10 bases are shared with TRBD2. This CDR3 is built from 15 residues. J was trimmed by 6 bases and V by 6 bases; bases with no gene match: 11. The V gene's germline CDR1 is MNHEY and CDR2 SMNVEV (reference sequence). In DNA, the CDR3 is TGTGCCAGCAGCAGCTTAGCGGGAGGTAGACGCGAGCAGTACTTC. Translation: CASSSLAGGRREQYF.

The genes are TRBV7-9 and TRBJ2-3, with a tentative D call TRBD2 (5 bases). Per germline, CDR1 SEHNR and CDR2 FQNEAQ (reference sequence). This CDR3 has 15 residues. The ends were cut back, 5 bases at V and 3 bases at J, with 15 bases in the middle. The CDR3 sequence: CASSARDSRTDTQYF. In DNA form, the CDR3 reads TGTGCCAGCAGCGCCCGGGATAGCAGGACAGATACGCAGTATTTT.

This clone has only a few counts. This CDR3 is also generated by other DNA sequences in the sample. This chain joins TRBV7-9 and TRBJ1-4; 7 bases agree with TRBD1. The J segment lost 10 bases and the V segment lost 1 base, leaving 3 bases of the junction unmatched. Germline lookup yields CDR1 SEHNR and CDR2 FQNEAQ (reference sequence). This CDR3 is 13 amino acids long. The CDR3 DNA is TGTGCCAGCAGCTTAGGACAGGGAGGAAAACTGTTTTTT. It specifies CASSLGQGGKLFF.

This clone showed up just once. The chain couples TRBV10-3 to TRBJ2-4; D may be TRBD2 (7 bases). Looked up from germline, CDR1 is ENHRY and CDR2 is SYGVKD. V lost 3 bases and J lost 3, with 21 bases in between. The CDR3 extends over 18 amino acids. CDR3 nucleotides: TGTGCCATCAGTGATGGAGGGGGGGACGAGAGAGGCAAAAACATTCAGTACTTC. As protein: CAISDGGGDERGKNIQYF.

The chain employs TRBV5-1 and TRBJ2-2; 9 positions agree with TRBD1. Germline V gives CDR1 SGHRS, CDR2 YFSETQ. CDR3 length: 14 amino acids. V was clipped by 6 bases and J by 7 bases; unmatched bases: 7. Here the CDR3 DNA reads TGCGCCAGCACCCTACAGGGGGCGGACGGGGAGCTGTTTTTT. It yields the protein CASTLQGADGELFF.

The V call is TRBV19, the J call TRBJ2-7; the match to TRBD2 covers 8 bases. The ends lost 8 bases at V and 0 bases at J; junction bases unmatched: 12. From germline, CDR1 is LNHDA and CDR2 SQIVND (reference sequence). The CDR3 has 16 amino acids. The chain's CDR3 is CASLRRGGRSSYEQYF. The CDR3 coding sequence is TGTGCCAGTCTTCGTCGGGGCGGGAGGAGCTCCTACGAGCAGTACTTC.

The rearrangement joins TRBV7-9 to TRBJ2-7; no clear D gene. Germline V gene lookup returns CDR1 SEHNR and CDR2 FQNEAQ (reference sequence). The V gene lost 1 base and the J gene lost 5 bases, with 9 bases spanning the gap. This CDR3 contains 13 residues. The CDR3 sequence: CASSLGHLNEQYF. CDR3 bases: TGTGCCAGCAGCTTAGGACATCTAAACGAGCAGTACTTC. Variable domain in full (rest from reference TRBV7-9 and TRBJ2-7): DTGVSQNPRHKITKRGQNVTFRCDPISEHNRLYWYRQTLGQGPEFLTYFQNEAQLEKSRLLSDRFSAERPKGSFSTLEIQRTEQGDSAMYLCASSLGHLNEQYFGPGTRLTVT.

The rearrangement uses TRBV4-3 and TRBJ1-3, with D possibly TRBD1 on 5 matching bases. Germline loops: CDR1 LGHNA, CDR2 YSLEER. This CDR3 region has 15 residues. The V gene lost 1 base and the J gene lost 1 base, with 8 bases spanning the gap. The CDR3 sequence is CASSQGQGSGNTIYF. DNA for the CDR3: TGCGCCAGCAGCCAAGGTCAGGGTTCTGGAAACACCATATATTTT.

This clone occurred once. The chain recombines TRBV9 with TRBJ1-2; no clear D gene. Germline values: CDR1 SGDLS, CDR2 YYNGEE. The germline V and J ends were trimmed by 6 bases and 3 bases, with 12 bases remaining between them. The CDR3 has 13 amino acids. CDR3 in DNA: TGTGCCAGCACGGGGTCGATCGACTATGGCTACACCTTC. Protein product: CASTGSIDYGYTF.

V usage is TRBV7-2 and J usage is TRBJ1-5, with D possibly being TRBD1 (5 bases). Germline assignment: CDR1 SGHTA and CDR2 FQGNSA. The CDR3 sequence is 14 residues long. V was pared by 5 bases and J by 6 bases, with 14 bases between. The CDR3 loop is CASSPGHLGQPQHF. The DNA for the CDR3 is TGTGCCAGCAGCCCCGGACACCTCGGTCAGCCCCAGCATTTT.

J is TRBJ2-5 and V is TRBV7-8; weak D call: TRBD2 (7 bases). From germline, CDR1 is SGHVS and CDR2 FQNEAQ. The V gene lost 5 bases and the J gene lost 5 bases, with 15 bases spanning the gap. The CDR3 has 14 residues. The CDR3 is CASSLGRGMETQYF. The CDR3 nucleotides read TGTGCCAGCAGCCTGGGGAGGGGGATGGAGACCCAGTACTTC.

The chain carries TRBV9 and TRBJ2-1; 7 bases match TRBD2. This CDR3 region has 16 residues. Losses at the gene ends were 3 bases for V and 2 bases for J; bases not matched to a gene: 8. CDR1 is SGDLS and CDR2 is YYNGEE in the germline V gene. CDR3 sequence reads: CASSAGAGPTYNEQFF. CDR3 DNA: TGTGCCAGCAGCGCCGGAGCGGGACCCACCTACAATGAGCAGTTCTTC.

The J gene is TRBJ1-1, the V gene TRBV7-9; 7 bases line up with TRBD1. Germline CDR1 and CDR2: SEHNR and FQNEAQ (reference sequence). V lost 5 bases and J lost 1; bases outside the gene matches: 7. CDR3 length: 15 residues. CDR3 DNA: TGTGCCAGCAGCCCCCGACAGGGCGGGAACACTGAAGCTTTCTTT. Protein: CASSPRQGGNTEAFF.

The chain combines TRBV9 with TRBJ2-1, with 11 nucleotides matching TRBD2. J lost 8 bases, V lost 0 bases, and 7 bases had no gene match. CDR1 is SGDLS, CDR2 YYNGEE, per germline. The length of the CDR3 is 16 residues. CDR3 protein: CASSVEIAGGRDEQFF. The CDR3 region has the DNA TGTGCCAGCAGCGTAGAAATAGCGGGAGGGCGCGATGAGCAGTTCTTC.